The T cell receptor beta chain under discussion was sequenced for a study of T cell repertoires in cytomegalovirus infection. This clonotype was detected many times. Germline CDR1 reads SGHTA; CDR2 reads FQGNSA. Between the trimmed V and J ends, which lost 1 base and 8 bases, there was a span of 15 bases. This CDR3 is 15 amino acids long. TCRdb re-called the reads with MiXCR, one entry per CDR3 protein. Found here are 200,000 to 300,000 distinct CDR3 sequences, roughly 10% of them singletons; the top ten hold about 16%. The clonotype comes from a human donor in good health (CMV status not recorded). Some clones in this sample may be carry-over from other donors' samples. Specimen: PBMCs. The V and J genes are TRBV7-2 and TRBJ1-5; D is ambiguous. The CDR3 nucleotides are TGTGCCAGCAGCTTAGACGGTTCCCCCATGAAGCCCCAGCATTTT. Translating it yields CASSLDGSPMKPQHF. The full variable domain, with the rest looked up from reference TRBV7-2 and TRBJ1-5, is GAGVSQSPSNKVTEKGKDVELRCDPISGHTALYWYRQSLGQGLEFLIYFQGNSAPDKSGLPSDRFSAERTGGSVSTLTIQRTQQEDSAVYLCASSLDGSPMKPQHFGDGTRLSIL.